This T cell receptor beta chain is drawn from a study of cytomegalovirus exposure and HLA in healthy donors. CDR3 length: 14 residues. The germline V gene has CDR1 MNHNY and CDR2 SVGAGI (reference sequence). V was trimmed by 0 bases and J by 10 bases, leaving 15 bases between them. This PCR relied on a set of 60 Vbeta primers and 13 Jbeta primers. Sequencing was performed with immunoSEQ multiplex PCR; in TCRdb, only in-frame clones are kept and a portion is missing. The sample yields roughly 160,000 clones, approximately 88% seen once. The sequence came from a woman in her twenties or thirties in good health and CMV-seronegative. This chain joins TRBV6-6 and TRBJ2-5; TRBD2 is a possible D gene (5 bases). Sequencing was performed on PBMCs. The CDR3 loop is CASSYSASLSYQYF. DNA for the CDR3: TGTGCCAGCAGTTACTCGGCTAGCCTTTCTTACCAGTACTTC.